Detailed here is one TCR beta chain. From germline, CDR1 is MDHEN and CDR2 SYDVKM. V was clipped by 3 bases and J by 2 bases, with 11 bases between them. The CDR3 has 14 residues. The data originate from a study of control samples from healthy donors and cancer patients. Sequencing was performed with immunoSEQ multiplex PCR; in TCRdb, only in-frame clones are kept and a portion is missing. This table has about 98,000 clones, roughly 86% appearing once. V is TRBV28 and J is TRBJ2-7; maybe TRBD2 (5 bases). Material for sequencing was blood. The receptor comes from a man in his sixties in good health. The DNA for the CDR3 is TGTGCCAGCAGTTTCCCAGCGGTACCCTACGAGCAGTACTTC. This codes for CASSFPAVPYEQYF.